The 5 T cell receptor beta chains below were found in one sample sequenced in a study of OX40 agonist ivuxolimab in advanced cancers. Some clones are missing from TCRdb's copy, which holds only in-frame ones; the method was immunoSEQ multiplex PCR. The table has 65,000 or so clones, 70% to 90% seen once; the top ten hold 2.8%. This specimen was CD4+ or CD8+ T cells sorted from blood, taken in a trial of the OX40 agonist ivuxolimab. The receptors come from an adult with an advanced solid tumor such as melanoma, head and neck, liver or kidney cancer.

The chain combines TRBV29-1 with TRBJ1-5; the D is unclear. The V and J ends lost 6 bases and 3 bases respectively, with 12 bases between them. CDR1 is SQVTM, CDR2 ANQGSEA, per germline. CDR3 size: 13 residues. The CDR3 loop reads CSVVEGINQPQHF. The CDR3 DNA sequence: TGCAGCGTGGTCGAGGGTATCAATCAGCCCCAGCATTTT.

The chain joins TRBV4-3 to TRBJ1-2, with D possibly being TRBD1 (5 bases). The germline CDR1 and CDR2 sequences are LGHNA and YSLEER. The CDR3 is 13 residues long. Trimming took off 4 bases at V and 7 bases at J, with 13 bases between the two ends. The CDR3 nucleotides read TGCGCCAGCAGCCTAGAGAGGGGAGGTGGCTACACCTTC. Translating it yields CASSLERGGGYTF.

The gene calls are TRBV9 and TRBJ1-1; no reliable D call. Germline assignment: CDR1 SGDLS and CDR2 YYNGEE. Between the trimmed V and J ends, which lost 0 bases and 4 bases, there was a span of 10 bases. The CDR3 runs to 14 residues. The CDR3 DNA is TGTGCCAGCAGCGTAGGAGGACGCGGCACTGAAGCTTTCTTT. Its protein product is CASSVGGRGTEAFF. The variable domain in full, completed from reference TRBV9 and TRBJ1-1, reads DSGVTQTPKHLITATGQRVTLRCSPRSGDLSVYWYQQSLDQGLQFLIQYYNGEERAKGNILERFSAQQFPDLHSELNLSSLELGDSALYFCASSVGGRGTEAFFGQGTRLTVV.

This clone came up once. V usage is TRBV11-3 and J usage is TRBJ2-1, with 7 bases aligning to TRBD2. The CDR3 has 14 amino acids. Trimming at V came to 2 bases and at J to 7 bases, leaving 5 bases not matched to a gene. CDR1 and CDR2 (germline): SGHNT, YENEEA. CDR3 nucleotide sequence: TGTGCCAGCAGCTTATCCCGGACTAGTAATGAGCAGTTCTTC. Protein product: CASSLSRTSNEQFF. The complete variable domain, with remaining parts taken from reference TRBV11-3 and TRBJ2-1, reads EAGVVQSPRYKIIEKKQPVAFWCNPISGHNTLYWYLQNLGQGPELLIRYENEEAVDDSQLPKDRFSAERLKGVDSTLKIQPAELGDSAVYLCASSLSRTSNEQFFGPGTRLTVL.

V gene TRBV18 combines with J gene TRBJ2-1, with D hard to call. Germline V lookup: CDR1 KGHSH, CDR2 LQKENI. V dropped 0 bases and J dropped 5 bases, with 14 bases sitting between them. The CDR3 runs to 16 residues. This CDR3 reads CASSPPSRAENNEQFF. The CDR3 DNA is TGTGCCAGCTCACCACCGAGTAGGGCAGAGAACAATGAGCAGTTCTTC.